Below, 20 T cell receptor beta chains from the same sample are listed, as sequenced in a study of T-cell reconstitution after alpha-beta-depleted transplantation in children. Unique molecular identifiers were incorporated when the TCRbeta library was constructed. One entry per CDR3 protein, called by TCRdb with MiXCR from the PCR reads. The data show around 600,000 distinct CDR3 sequences, about 23% seen once. The sequencing here drew on PBMCs, mostly from graft donor cells, taken 360 days after TCRalphabeta/CD19-depleted stem cell transplant. The source is a boy under two years old who had a stem cell transplant for acute myeloid leukemia, so the T cells may come from the graft donor.

In its sample, this clonotype was seen many times. V is TRBV6-5 and J is TRBJ2-7, with TRBD1 matching 7 bases. Germline CDR1 and CDR2: MNHEY and SVGAGI. The CDR3 length is 15 residues. After removal of 2 bases from V and 4 bases from J, the junction contained 8 bases not matched to a gene. The CDR3 coding sequence is TGTGCCAGCAGTTACCCCGGGACGGGACAGTACGAGCAGTACTTC. This translates into CASSYPGTGQYEQYF.

A few counts support this clonotype. The J gene is TRBJ2-5, the V gene TRBV20-1; either TRBD1 or TRBD2 may fit D (5 bases each). The V gene lost 1 base and the J gene lost 3 bases, with 15 bases spanning the gap. There are 15 residues in the CDR3. CDR1 and CDR2 from the germline V gene are DFQATT and SNEGSKA (reference sequence). As DNA, the CDR3 is TGCAGTGCTAGAGGAGGGGTAGGCAGCAAAGAGACCCAGTACTTC. This codes for CSARGGVGSKETQYF.

V and J are TRBV6-1 and TRBJ2-3; no reliable D call. V gave up 5 bases and J gave up 0 bases, with 9 bases separating them. Germline assignment: CDR1 MNHNS and CDR2 SASEGT. The CDR3 runs to 14 residues. The CDR3 DNA sequence: TGTGCCAGCAGTCCTAGACTTAGCACAGATACGCAGTATTTT. Protein product: CASSPRLSTDTQYF.

V usage is TRBV12-3 or TRBV12-4 and J usage is TRBJ2-3; 8 bases are a match to TRBD1. The CDR3 loop spans 16 amino acids. The junction had 11 bases not matched to a gene; V was cut back by 6 bases and J by 3 bases. The CDR3, as DNA: TGTGCCAGCAGGATCACCGGGACAGGCGGAACAGATACGCAGTATTTT. This codes for CASRITGTGGTDTQYF.

The chain couples TRBV20-1 to TRBJ2-7; 7 bases are shared with TRBD1. CDR3 length: 13 amino acids. In germline, CDR1 is DFQATT, CDR2 SNEGSKA (reference sequence). With V trimmed by 6 bases and J by 0 bases, 5 bases remained unmatched. DNA of the CDR3: TGCAGTGCAAGCCGGGACAGCTCCTACGAGCAGTACGTC. Amino acids: CSASRDSSYEQYV.

This clonotype was counted only a few times. The J gene is TRBJ1-5, the V gene TRBV6-2 or TRBV6-3, with D uncertain. Germline values: CDR1 MNHEY, CDR2 SVGEGT. The CDR3 loop spans 13 amino acids. The germline V and J ends were trimmed by 5 bases and 3 bases, with 8 bases remaining between them. The CDR3 DNA reads TGTGCCAGCAGTAGCGGTGTCAATCAGCCCCAGCATTTT. As protein: CASSSGVNQPQHF.

The V and J genes are TRBV4-1 and TRBJ2-1, with 11 nucleotides matching TRBD1. The CDR3 loop spans 15 amino acids. In germline, CDR1 is MGHRA, CDR2 YSYEKL. V dropped 0 bases and J dropped 9; count of bases not matched to a gene: 4. The CDR3 loop is CASSQEGTGGREQFF. The DNA for the CDR3 is TGCGCCAGCAGCCAAGAGGGGACAGGGGGTCGTGAGCAGTTCTTC.

This clonotype was counted ten times or more. The chain has TRBV7-2 and TRBJ2-1, with 12 bases that match TRBD2. From germline, CDR1 is SGHTA and CDR2 FQGNSA. The CDR3 sequence is 15 residues long. The V gene end was trimmed by 4 bases and the J gene end by 6 bases; junction bases not matched to a gene: 4. CDR3 in DNA: TGTGCCAGCAGCTCGGGACTAGCGGGTACCAATGAGCAGTTCTTC. Translated, it gives CASSSGLAGTNEQFF.

This clonotype was seen repeatedly, ten times or more. The chain carries TRBV28 and TRBJ2-7; the D is unclear. V was trimmed by 2 bases and J by 3 bases, leaving 14 bases between them. This CDR3 spans 15 amino acids. The germline V gene has CDR1 MDHEN and CDR2 SYDVKM. The CDR3 loop reads CASSLTPSPGYEQYV. CDR3 DNA sequence: TGTGCCAGCAGTTTAACCCCCTCCCCCGGCTACGAGCAGTACGTC.

This clonotype was seen repeatedly, ten times or more. The rearrangement uses TRBV5-5 and TRBJ2-1; D is unresolved. There are 12 residues in the CDR3. CDR1 and CDR2 (germline): SGHKS, YYEKEE (reference sequence). V lost 7 bases and J 7 bases, leaving 12 bases between the germline ends. CDR3 coding DNA: TGTGCCAGCGGCCCCGGCCAGAATGAGCAGTTCTTC. Its protein product is CASGPGQNEQFF.

The chain has TRBV25-1 and TRBJ2-5; 8 bases agree with TRBD1. The germline V gene has CDR1 MGHDK and CDR2 SYGVNS. The V segment lost 0 bases and the J segment 5 bases; nucleotides outside the gene matches: 2. The CDR3 length is 14 residues. The chain's CDR3 is CASSEYRDRETQYF. DNA for the CDR3: TGTGCCAGCAGTGAATACCGGGACAGGGAGACCCAGTACTTC. The entire variable domain, with the rest obtained from reference TRBV25-1 and TRBJ2-5, is as follows: EADIYQTPRYLVIGTGKKITLECSQTMGHDKMYWYQQDPGMELHLIHYSYGVNSTEKGDLSSESTVSRIRTEHFPLTLESARPSHTSQYLCASSEYRDRETQYFGPGTRLLVL.

This clonotype was observed a handful of times. This rearrangement joins TRBV6-2 or TRBV6-3 to TRBJ2-1; possibly TRBD2 for D (5 bases). The CDR3 totals 18 residues. V lost 0 bases to trimming and J lost 3 bases, with 18 bases between them. Per germline, CDR1 MNHEY and CDR2 SVGEGT. The CDR3 DNA is TGTGCCAGCAGTTACTCAAGTCCTTCGGGGTCCCTCTACAATGAGCAGTTCTTC. It translates to CASSYSSPSGSLYNEQFF.

V is TRBV20-1 and J is TRBJ1-2, with 11 bases lining up with TRBD1. The CDR3 is made up of 11 amino acids. The trim removed 5 bases at V and 8 bases at J, leaving 1 base unmatched. Germline-derived CDR1 and CDR2 are DFQATT and SNEGSKA (reference sequence). CDR3 sequence reads: CSAGTGGGYTF. The DNA of the CDR3 is TGCAGTGCTGGGACAGGGGGAGGCTACACCTTC.

This clonotype has a handful of counts. The gene calls are TRBV6-1 and TRBJ2-3; TRBD2 is a possible D gene (6 bases). The germline gives CDR1 MNHNS, CDR2 SASEGT. V dropped 6 bases and J dropped 2 bases, with 15 bases sitting between them. The CDR3 spans 15 residues. The CDR3 here is CASRALGGNTDTQYF. The CDR3 nucleotides are TGTGCCAGCAGAGCTCTCGGGGGTAACACAGATACGCAGTATTTT.

This clonotype appeared many times. This sequence joins TRBV4-3 and TRBJ1-6; D uncertain. The V gene's germline CDR1 is LGHNA and CDR2 YSLEER. The CDR3 has 15 residues. V was pared by 3 bases and J by 0 bases, with 6 bases between. For the CDR3, the DNA is TGCGCCAGCAGCCATGGTAGCTCCTATAATTCACCCCTCCACTTT. It yields the protein CASSHGSSYNSPLHF.

This clonotype has ten or more counts. The gene calls are TRBV28 and TRBJ1-5, with 8 bases that match TRBD1. The CDR3 runs 17 residues. The germline V gene encodes CDR1 MDHEN and CDR2 SYDVKM. The V gene end was trimmed by 5 bases and the J gene end by 0 bases; junction bases not matched to a gene: 9. The CDR3 region has the DNA TGTGCCAGCAGTCCATCCGGGACAGGTTCTAGCAATCAGCCCCAGCATTTT. It codes for CASSPSGTGSSNQPQHF.

The chain combines TRBV7-6 with TRBJ2-3; D gene uncertain. Germline CDR1 is SGHVS and CDR2 is FNYEAQ. This CDR3 is 15 amino acids long. The V gene lost 1 base and the J gene lost 0 bases, with 8 bases spanning the gap. CDR3 nucleotide sequence: TGTGCCAGCAGCTTAGATTGGGAAAGCACAGATACGCAGTATTTT. Protein product: CASSLDWESTDTQYF.

This clonotype was observed at least ten times. This rearrangement joins TRBV7-9 to TRBJ1-5, with D possibly matching TRBD1 (5 bases). The CDR3 consists of 12 residues. Germline-derived CDR1 and CDR2 are SEHNR and FQNEAQ (reference sequence). Between the trimmed V and J ends, which lost 4 bases and 5 bases, there was a span of 6 bases. CDR3 nucleotides: TGTGCCAGCAGCTCGGGGGATCAGCCCCAGCATTTT. Protein sequence: CASSSGDQPQHF. Full variable domain (remainder filled in from reference TRBV7-9 and TRBJ1-5): DTGVSQNPRHKITKRGQNVTFRCDPISEHNRLYWYRQTLGQGPEFLTYFQNEAQLEKSRLLSDRFSAERPKGSFSTLEIQRTEQGDSAMYLCASSSGDQPQHFGDGTRLSIL.

This clonotype was counted a few times. J is TRBJ2-1 and V is TRBV4-3, with 11 bases that match TRBD2. After removal of 3 bases from V and 8 bases from J, the junction contained 9 bases not matched to a gene. Germline V gene data show CDR1 as LGHNA and CDR2 as YSLEER. This CDR3 region has 16 residues. Here the CDR3 reads CASSHPSSGGRDEQFF. CDR3 sequence (DNA): TGCGCCAGCAGCCACCCCTCTAGCGGGGGGAGGGATGAGCAGTTCTTC.

In this sample, this clonotype turned up many times. The CDR3 is CASSPDPTFTQTQYF. The CDR3 bases are TGTGCCAGCTCACCAGACCCGACGTTTACACAGACCCAGTACTTC. The chain recombines TRBV18 with TRBJ2-5; D remains unclear. The CDR3 totals 15 residues. Germline assignment: CDR1 KGHSH and CDR2 LQKENI. Deletions cut 2 bases from V and 6 bases from J, with 16 bases between. The full variable domain, its missing parts supplied by reference TRBV18 and TRBJ2-5, is NAGVMQNPRHLVRRRGQEARLRCSPMKGHSHVYWYRQLPEEGLKFMVYLQKENIIDESGMPKERFSAEFPKEGPSILRIQQVVRGDSAAYFCASSPDPTFTQTQYFGPGTRLLVL.